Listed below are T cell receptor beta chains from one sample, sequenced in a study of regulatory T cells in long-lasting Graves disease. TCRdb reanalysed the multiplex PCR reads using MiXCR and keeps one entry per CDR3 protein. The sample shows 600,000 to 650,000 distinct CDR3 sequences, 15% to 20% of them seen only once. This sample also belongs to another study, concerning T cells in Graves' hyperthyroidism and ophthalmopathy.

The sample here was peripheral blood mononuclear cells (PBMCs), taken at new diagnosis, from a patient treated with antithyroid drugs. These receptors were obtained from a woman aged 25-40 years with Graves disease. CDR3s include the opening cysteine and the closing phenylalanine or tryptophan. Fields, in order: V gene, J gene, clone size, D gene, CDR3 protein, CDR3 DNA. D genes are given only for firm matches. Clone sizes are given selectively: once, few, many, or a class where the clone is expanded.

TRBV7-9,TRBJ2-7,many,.,CASSLLTVSYEQYF,TGTGCCAGCAGCTTACTGACGGTATCCTACGAGCAGTACTTC
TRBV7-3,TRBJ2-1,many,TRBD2,CASSLTGLAAGYNEQFF,TGTGCCAGCAGCCTAACGGGACTAGCGGCAGGCTACAATGAGCAGTTCTTC
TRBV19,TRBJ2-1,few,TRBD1,CASEAPGQGYNEQFF,TGTGCCAGTGAAGCCCCGGGACAGGGGTACAATGAGCAGTTCTTC
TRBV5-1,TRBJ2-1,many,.,CASSIDNEQFF,TGCGCCAGCAGCATCGACAATGAGCAGTTCTTC
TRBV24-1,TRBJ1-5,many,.,CATSHAQRTHQPQHF,TGTGCCACCAGTCATGCACAGCGAACCCATCAGCCCCAGCATTTT
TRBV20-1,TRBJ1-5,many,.,CSVGDINQPQHF,TGCAGTGTTGGGGACATAAATCAGCCCCAGCATTTT
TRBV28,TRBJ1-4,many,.,CASSAGLLREKLFF,TGTGCCAGCAGTGCCGGGCTACTAAGGGAAAAACTGTTTTTT
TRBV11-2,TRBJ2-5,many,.,CASSLDNGVMAQYF,TGTGCCAGCAGCTTAGATAACGGTGTGATGGCCCAGTACTTC
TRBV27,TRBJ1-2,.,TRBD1,CASRQGQGASGYTF,TGTGCCAGCCGCCAGGGACAGGGGGCGTCCGGCTACACCTTC
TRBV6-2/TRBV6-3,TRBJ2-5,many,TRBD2,CASSTGLAGVSPHF,TGTGCCAGCAGTACAGGACTAGCGGGAGTATCCCCCCACTTC
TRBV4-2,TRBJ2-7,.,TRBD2,CASSSTGTSGDYEQYF,TGTGCCAGCAGCTCGACCGGGACTAGCGGTGACTACGAGCAGTACTTC
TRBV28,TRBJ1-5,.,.,CASSLLEGTGQPQHF,TGTGCCAGCAGCCTCCTGGAGGGGACGGGGCAGCCCCAGCATTTT
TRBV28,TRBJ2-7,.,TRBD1,CATQTGANSVTPYEQYF,TGTGCCACACAAACAGGGGCGAATTCTGTTACCCCCTACGAGCAGTACTTC
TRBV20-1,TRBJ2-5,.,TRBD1,CSAPGTDQETQYF,TGCAGTGCTCCCGGGACAGACCAAGAGACCCAGTACTTC
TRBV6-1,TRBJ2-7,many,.,CASSEDTIGTYEQYF,TGTGCCAGCAGTGAAGATACAATAGGAACCTACGAGCAGTACTTC
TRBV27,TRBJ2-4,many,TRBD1,CASSLNGGQGKNIQYF,TGTGCCAGCAGTTTGAATGGGGGACAGGGCAAAAACATTCAGTACTTC
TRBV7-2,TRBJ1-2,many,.,CASYSAGLLGYGYTF,TGTGCCAGCTACTCCGCAGGCCTACTAGGGTATGGCTACACCTTC
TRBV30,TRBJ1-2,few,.,CAQRPRSPGGRPGYTF,TGTGCCCAAAGGCCACGATCTCCGGGGGGACGCCCTGGCTACACCTTC
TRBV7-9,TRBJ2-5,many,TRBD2,CASSLLGLAVETQYF,TGTGCCAGCAGCCTCCTGGGACTAGCTGTAGAGACCCAGTACTTC
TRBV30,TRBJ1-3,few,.,CAWMERWPGSPGNTIYF,TGTGCCTGGATGGAACGATGGCCCGGGTCCCCTGGAAACACCATATATTTT
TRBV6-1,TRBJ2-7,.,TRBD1,CASYGSSGTAYVQYF,TGTGCCAGCTACGGCTCATCCGGGACAGCCTACGTGCAGTACTTC
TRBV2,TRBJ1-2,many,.,CASSDRGWNYGYTF,TGTGCCAGCAGTGACCGGGGGTGGAACTATGGCTACACCTTC
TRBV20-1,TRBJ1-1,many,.,CSALAIPRRGGTVNTEAFF,TGCAGTGCTTTGGCTATACCGAGACGTGGAGGGACGGTCAACACTGAAGCTTTCTTT
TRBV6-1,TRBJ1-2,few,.,CASSLTGPAYGYTF,TGTGCCAGCAGTCTAACCGGGCCAGCCTATGGCTACACCTTC
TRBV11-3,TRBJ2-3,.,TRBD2,CASSTGGWADTQYF,TGTGCCAGCAGCACGGGAGGGTGGGCAGATACGCAGTATTTT
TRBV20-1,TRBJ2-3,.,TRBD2,CSAPGLAGKGTDTQYF,TGCAGTGCACCGGGACTAGCGGGAAAAGGAACAGATACGCAGTATTTT
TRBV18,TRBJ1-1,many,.,CASSPLLDWSEAFF,TGTGCCAGCTCACCACTTCTGGATTGGTCTGAAGCTTTCTTT
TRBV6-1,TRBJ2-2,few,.,CASSGWELFF,TGTGCCAGCAGTGGCTGGGAGCTGTTTTTT
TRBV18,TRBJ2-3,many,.,CASSPITDTQYF,TGTGCCAGCTCACCCATCACAGATACGCAGTATTTT
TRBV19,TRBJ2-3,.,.,CASSIYGGDLTDTQYF,TGTGCCAGTAGTATTTATGGGGGAGATCTGACAGATACGCAGTATTTT
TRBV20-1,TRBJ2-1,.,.,CSAKGTTLPNEQFF,TGCAGTGCTAAGGGGACCACGTTACCCAATGAGCAGTTCTTC
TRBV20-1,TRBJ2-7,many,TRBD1,CRGQGVPSSEQYF,TGCAGGGGACAGGGGGTCCCTAGTTCAGAGCAGTACTTC
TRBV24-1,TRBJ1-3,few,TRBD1,CATSDYGTGENTIYF,TGTGCCACCAGTGACTACGGGACAGGGGAGAACACCATATATTTT
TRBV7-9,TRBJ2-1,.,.,CASSRTGEVQFF,TGTGCCAGCAGCCGCACAGGGGAGGTGCAGTTCTTC
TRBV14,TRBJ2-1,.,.,CASSQFGGSMNEQFF,TGTGCCAGCAGCCAATTTGGGGGGAGCATGAATGAGCAGTTCTTC
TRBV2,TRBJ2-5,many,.,CASSVTGVPQETQYF,TGTGCCAGCAGTGTTACCGGGGTTCCACAAGAGACCCAGTACTTC
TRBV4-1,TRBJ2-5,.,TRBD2,CASSPDESAGALQETQYF,TGCGCCAGCAGCCCAGATGAATCAGCGGGGGCTCTCCAAGAGACCCAGTACTTC
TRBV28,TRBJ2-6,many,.,CASSLLAGANVLTF,TGTGCCAGCAGTTTATTGGCTGGGGCCAACGTCCTGACTTTC
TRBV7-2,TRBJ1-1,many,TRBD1,CATERGGYTEAFF,TGTGCCACCGAGCGAGGGGGCTACACTGAAGCTTTCTTT
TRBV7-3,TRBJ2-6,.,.,CASSLRQDLSGANALTF,TGTGCCAGCAGCTTAAGACAGGACCTGAGTGGGGCCAACGCCCTGACTTTC
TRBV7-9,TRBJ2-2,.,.,CAIRGLVGGELFF,TGTGCCATTCGGGGGCTTGTCGGCGGGGAGCTGTTTTTT
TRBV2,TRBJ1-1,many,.,CASRAGRSTEAFF,TGTGCCAGCAGGGCAGGCCGGAGCACTGAAGCTTTCTTT
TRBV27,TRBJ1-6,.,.,CASSQRTYPALSYNSPLHF,TGTGCCAGCAGTCAAAGGACGTATCCTGCCCTGAGCTATAATTCACCCCTCCACTTT
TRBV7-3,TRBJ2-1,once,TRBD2,CASNRRDGTSGSGKQFF,TGTGCCAGCAACCGGCGGGACGGGACTAGCGGGAGTGGCAAGCAGTTCTTC
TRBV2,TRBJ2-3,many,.,CASSETGSSTDTQYF,TGTGCCAGCAGTGAAACGGGTTCCAGCACAGATACGCAGTATTTT
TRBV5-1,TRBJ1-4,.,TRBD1,CVSSLTGGNEKLFF,TGCGTCAGCAGCTTGACAGGGGGAAATGAAAAACTGTTTTTT
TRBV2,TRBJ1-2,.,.,CASSELRTVPSYGYTF,TGTGCCAGCAGTGAGTTACGGACAGTCCCTAGTTATGGCTACACCTTC
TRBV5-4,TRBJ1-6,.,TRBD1,CASSLGTGRNNSPLHF,TGTGCCAGCAGCTTAGGGACAGGGAGAAATAATTCACCCCTCCACTTT
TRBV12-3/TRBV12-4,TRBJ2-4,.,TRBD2,CASRLAGTSGRMGIQYF,TGTGCCAGCAGGCTGGCCGGGACTAGCGGGAGGATGGGCATTCAGTACTTC
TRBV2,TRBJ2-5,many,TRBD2,CASRRSSGSGETQYF,TGTGCCAGCAGGCGCTCGAGCGGGAGCGGGGAGACCCAGTACTTC